This T cell receptor beta chain was captured by sequencing in a study of the immune and genomic landscape of osteosarcoma. This CDR3 spans 13 amino acids. V shed 4 bases and J 3 bases; nucleotides not matched to a gene: 2. CDR1 and CDR2 from the germline V gene are SGHKS and YYEKEE (reference sequence). Generated by immunoSEQ multiplex PCR, the TCRdb table keeps only in-frame clones and is missing some. The table lists roughly 1,400 clones, over 60% of them singletons. Study-wide points: Clonality was higher in immune-hot C3 than cold C1, yet still low.

Primary, local recurrence and metastasis osteosarcoma tumors were taken after treatment from poor-prognosis patients. About this clone itself: Its specificity is unknown.

The rearrangement links TRBV5-5 to TRBJ1-2; 8 positions match TRBD1. The sequenced sample consisted of metastatic tumor tissue from the lung. This clonotype originated in a woman in her 30s with osteosarcoma. The CDR3 is CASSQTGDYGYTF. CDR3 coding DNA: TGTGCCAGCAGCCAGACAGGGGACTATGGCTACACCTTC.